A selection of T cell receptor beta chains follows, all from one sample in a study of neoadjuvant anti-PD-1 for oral cavity cancer. Using immunoSEQ multiplex PCR, the repertoire was profiled, and TCRdb retains in-frame clones only, with some absent. The sample consists of about 23,000 clones, 25% to 35% of them appearing once. The starting material was tumor tissue, obtained after nivolumab (anti-PD-1) treatment. These receptors came from a person between 40 and 79 years old with oral cavity squamous cell carcinoma. The CDR3 runs from the conserved cysteine through the conserved F or W. Some rows have no size entry. The others give once, few or many, or a class for an expanded clone.

cdr3_aa	v_call	j_call	clone_size
CAWKKTGSFGEAFF	TRBV30	TRBJ1-1	few
CASSVFRANEQFF	TRBV9	TRBJ2-1	-
CASSIGGQGGSYEQYF	TRBV19	TRBJ2-7	few
CASSLAPQGAGDEQYF	TRBV5-1	TRBJ2-7	few
CASSVGLSTYNEQFF	TRBV9	TRBJ2-1	-
CAIRTNRGNGGMNTEAFF	TRBV10-3	TRBJ1-1	many
CSVSRVPPGNTIYF	TRBV29-1	TRBJ1-3	few
CASSLPRPGDTQYF	TRBV6-1	TRBJ2-3	-
CASSANTDTQYF	TRBV7-3	TRBJ2-3	few
CASSPRDGGKLFF	TRBV9	TRBJ1-4	few
CAISEAGGPDTQYF	TRBV10-3	TRBJ2-3	few
CASSLGTSGRDEQFF	TRBV7-9	TRBJ2-1	few
CASTLDSTNTEAFF	TRBV5-1	TRBJ1-1	-
CASSEGQGGFPQNTEAFF	TRBV9	TRBJ1-1	-
CASSLAVWERYGYTF	TRBV7-2	TRBJ1-2	few
CASSFQAGTGSGTQYF	TRBV7-8	TRBJ2-5	-
CAWSVDNPNEKLFF	TRBV30	TRBJ1-4	once
CAIRLDTQETQYF	TRBV10-3	TRBJ2-5	-
CASSQDSGQNPNEKLFF	TRBV4-1	TRBJ1-4	many
CASRPADGGEQFF	TRBV27	TRBJ2-1	-
CACNGQGNTIYF	TRBV30	TRBJ1-3	-
CASNQGLKEPQHF	TRBV2	TRBJ1-5	-
CASSGEGNQPQHF	TRBV6-1	TRBJ1-5	-
CASTWTGTSYEQYF	TRBV5-1	TRBJ2-7	-
CASSPAGAGGYTF	TRBV5-1	TRBJ1-2	-
CASSLVIYEQYF	TRBV11-2	TRBJ2-7	few
CSVGISGYGYTF	TRBV29-1	TRBJ1-2	few
CASSTTGGFHEQYF	TRBV6-6	TRBJ2-7	-
CASSYRQGAIEAFF	TRBV7-2	TRBJ1-1	few
CASSPGEEYEQYF	TRBV5-8	TRBJ2-7	-
CASSYYEGYEQYF	TRBV6-6	TRBJ2-7	-
CASSPAGANSPLHF	TRBV27	TRBJ1-6	-
CASSYSEGYTF	TRBV6-5	TRBJ1-2	-
CASSPRGGRFNEQFF	TRBV7-3	TRBJ2-1	-
CASSPGVTGGYNEQFF	TRBV18	TRBJ2-1	many
CASSLGGDQPQHF	TRBV18	TRBJ1-5	many
CAWRRGRGLGTGELFF	TRBV30	TRBJ2-2	-
CASSLTVAGGPYEQYF	TRBV5-1	TRBJ2-7	-
CASSYGRGSSYEQYF	TRBV6-5	TRBJ2-7	-
CASSARRVGELFF	TRBV7-9	TRBJ2-2	-
CASSLWAGNTEAFF	TRBV7-8	TRBJ1-1	-
CSVVSVRGGKQYF	TRBV29-1	TRBJ2-7	medium-sized
CASRANRESNQPQHF	TRBV2	TRBJ1-5	few
CASSSIAGRMYNEQFF	TRBV7-9	TRBJ2-1	-
CAISEPIGTSGGTSTDTQYF	TRBV10-3	TRBJ2-3	-
CASTNGQGAYNEQFF	TRBV6-5	TRBJ2-1	-
CASSFSQGYYEQYF	TRBV6-5	TRBJ2-7	-
CASSSGRWDYEQYF	TRBV5-4	TRBJ2-7	-
CASSRLAGGPRGTDTQYF	TRBV4-1	TRBJ2-3	few
CATRGRQGAGEQYF	TRBV5-1	TRBJ2-7	many
CAWAEDSSTGELFF	TRBV30	TRBJ2-2	few
CAWIIGGGKGEQFF	TRBV30	TRBJ2-1	few
CATSRGGLLSGNTIYF	TRBV15	TRBJ1-3	few